Listed below are T cell receptor beta chains from one sample, sequenced in a study of blood T cell repertoires in COVID-19. Some clones are missing from TCRdb's copy, which holds only in-frame ones; the method was immunoSEQ multiplex PCR. The table records about 42,000 clones, about 85% of them present only once. Specimen: peripheral blood. The receptors here all came from a human donor in a cohort sampled during active COVID-19. CDR3s include the opening cysteine and the closing phenylalanine or tryptophan. D genes are given only for firm matches. Expanded clones are given a class, and other clones once, few, many or no size at all.

-	TRBV2	-	TRBJ2-7	CAISSQYEQYF	TGTGCCATCTCCTCCCAGTACGAGCAGTACTTC
TRBD1	TRBV29-1	few	TRBJ2-3	CSVVPGQGRDTQYF	TGCAGCGTCGTACCGGGACAGGGGAGAGATACGCAGTATTTT
-	TRBV4-1	few	TRBJ2-7	CASSQPSGTVAGSSYEQYF	TGCGCCAGCAGCCAACCTTCGGGGACAGTAGCGGGGAGCTCCTACGAGCAGTACTTC
-	TRBV5-4	-	TRBJ2-4	CASSPVRAGNIQYF	TGTGCCAGCAGCCCCGTAAGAGCGGGAAACATTCAGTACTTC
-	TRBV24-1	-	TRBJ1-5	CATSDRSQGNNQPQHF	TGTGCCACCAGTGATCGAAGTCAGGGGAACAATCAGCCCCAGCATTTT
TRBD2	TRBV6-2/TRBV6-3	few	TRBJ2-3	CASSKSSGGTDTQYF	TGTGCCAGCAGCAAATCTAGCGGGGGTACAGATACGCAGTATTTT
TRBD2	TRBV4-1	-	TRBJ2-7	CASSFRTSGGDSSYEQYF	TGCGCCAGCAGCTTTCGGACTAGCGGGGGGGATAGCTCCTACGAGCAGTACTTC
-	TRBV2	-	TRBJ1-1	CASSGQGTTEAFF	TGTGCCAGCAGTGGGCAGGGAACAACTGAAGCTTTCTTT
TRBD1	TRBV19	-	TRBJ2-2	CASSIGQGATGELFF	TGTGCCAGTAGTATAGGGCAGGGGGCAACCGGGGAGCTGTTTTTT
TRBD1	TRBV2	-	TRBJ1-2	CASRNSGPGGPGYTF	TGTGCCAGCAGGAATTCCGGGCCAGGGGGACCGGGCTACACCTTC
-	TRBV27	-	TRBJ1-1	CASSWDTRNTEAFF	TGTGCCAGCAGTTGGGACACCCGGAACACTGAAGCTTTCTTT
-	TRBV5-6	-	TRBJ1-2	CASSLGTELFYGYTF	TGTGCCAGCAGCTTGGGGACAGAACTTTTCTATGGCTACACCTTC
TRBD2	TRBV5-6	-	TRBJ2-2	CASSDSGGLEANTGELFF	TGTGCCAGCAGCGATAGCGGGGGGCTCGAAGCGAACACCGGGGAGCTGTTTTTT
-	TRBV7-9	-	TRBJ2-6	CASSPHGANVLTF	TGTGCCAGCAGCCCCCATGGGGCCAACGTCCTGACTTTC
TRBD1	TRBV7-9	-	TRBJ2-5	CASSSGTGGQETQYF	TGTGCCAGCAGCAGTGGGACAGGGGGACAAGAGACCCAGTACTTC
-	TRBV19	-	TRBJ2-1	CASSMEPSSYNEQFF	TGTGCCAGTAGTATGGAGCCTAGCTCCTACAATGAGCAGTTCTTC
-	TRBV3-1/TRBV3-2	-	TRBJ1-5	CASSLTGGVRSQPQHF	TGTGCCAGCAGTCTCACCGGGGGGGTGCGGAGTCAGCCCCAGCATTTT
TRBD2	TRBV19	-	TRBJ2-4	CASSIQSSGGATKNIQYF	TGTGCCAGTAGTATCCAGTCTAGCGGGGGGGCAACCAAAAACATTCAGTACTTC
TRBD2	TRBV15	-	TRBJ2-5	CATSRWTSGGQQETQYF	TGTGCCACCAGCAGATGGACTAGCGGGGGACAACAAGAGACCCAGTACTTC
-	TRBV7-3	-	TRBJ2-2	CASSVGHGGTGELFF	TGTGCCAGCAGCGTAGGCCACGGGGGCACCGGGGAGCTGTTTTTT
-	TRBV7-9	once	TRBJ1-1	CASSLLAGASEAFF	TGTGCCAGCAGCTTATTGGCAGGGGCCAGTGAAGCTTTCTTT
-	TRBV19	-	TRBJ2-1	CASSHQGWRNEQFF	TGTGCCAGTAGCCACCAGGGATGGCGCAATGAGCAGTTCTTC
TRBD1	TRBV5-1	-	TRBJ2-5	CASSSGQIQETQYF	TGCGCCAGCAGCTCGGGACAGATCCAAGAGACCCAGTACTTC
TRBD1	TRBV9	-	TRBJ1-4	CASLRDSPVRNEKLFF	TGTGCCAGCTTACGGGACAGCCCCGTGCGAAATGAAAAACTGTTTTTT
TRBD2	TRBV6-1	once	TRBJ2-5	CASSEGSRGGTQYF	TGTGCCAGCAGTGAAGGGTCGCGGGGGGGGACCCAGTACTTC
-	TRBV20-1	-	TRBJ2-5	CSASRYSQETQYF	TGCAGTGCTAGTAGGTACAGCCAAGAGACCCAGTACTTC
TRBD2	TRBV10-1	-	TRBJ2-2	CASSQGSGGPETGELFF	TGCGCCAGCAGCCAGGGTAGCGGGGGTCCCGAGACCGGGGAGCTGTTTTTT
-	TRBV15	-	TRBJ2-2	CATSRFPGQRLFF	TGTGCCACCAGCAGATTTCCGGGACAAAGGTTGTTTTTT
TRBD1	TRBV28	few	TRBJ1-4	CASSLWGQGSSATNEKLFF	TGTGCCAGCAGTTTATGGGGACAGGGTTCGTCTGCAACTAATGAAAAACTGTTTTTT
-	TRBV20-1	-	TRBJ2-7	CSARSGHEQYF	TGCAGTGCTAGAAGTGGGCACGAGCAGTACTTC
-	TRBV24-1	-	TRBJ2-1	CATSDSRNSRSYNEQFF	TGTGCCACCAGTGATTCCCGAAATAGCCGCTCCTACAATGAGCAGTTCTTC
TRBD2	TRBV24-1	-	TRBJ2-2	CATSDLKRGGSTGELFF	TGTGCCACCAGTGATTTGAAGCGGGGGGGCAGCACCGGGGAGCTGTTTTTT
-	TRBV7-2	-	TRBJ2-5	CASSRGRGTYETQYF	TGTGCCAGCAGCCGGGGGCGGGGGACTTACGAGACCCAGTACTTC